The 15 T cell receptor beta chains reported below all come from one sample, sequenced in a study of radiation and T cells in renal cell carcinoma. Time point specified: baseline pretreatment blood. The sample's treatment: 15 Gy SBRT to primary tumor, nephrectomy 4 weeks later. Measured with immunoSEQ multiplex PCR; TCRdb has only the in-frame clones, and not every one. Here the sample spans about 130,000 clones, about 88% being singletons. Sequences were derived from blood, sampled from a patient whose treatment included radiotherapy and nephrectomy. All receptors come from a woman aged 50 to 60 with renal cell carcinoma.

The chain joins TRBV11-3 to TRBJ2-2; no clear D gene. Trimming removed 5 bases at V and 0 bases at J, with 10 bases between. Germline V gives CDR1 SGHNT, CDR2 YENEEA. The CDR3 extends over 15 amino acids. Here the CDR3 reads CASSLSGSNTGELFF. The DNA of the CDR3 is TGTGCCAGCAGCCTATCCGGTTCGAACACCGGGGAGCTGTTTTTT.

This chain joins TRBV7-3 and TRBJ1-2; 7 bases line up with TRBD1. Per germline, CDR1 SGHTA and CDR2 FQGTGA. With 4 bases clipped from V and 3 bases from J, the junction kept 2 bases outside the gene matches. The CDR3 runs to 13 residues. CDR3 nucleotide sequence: TGTGCCAGCAGCTCTGACAGGGACTATGGCTACACCTTC. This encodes CASSSDRDYGYTF.

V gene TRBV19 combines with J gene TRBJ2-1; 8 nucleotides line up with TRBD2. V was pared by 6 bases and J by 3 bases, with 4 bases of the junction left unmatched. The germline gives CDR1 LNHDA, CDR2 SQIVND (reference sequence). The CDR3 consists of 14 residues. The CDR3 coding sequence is TGTGCCAGTAGAGCGGGGGTTAGCTACAATGAGCAGTTCTTC. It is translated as CASRAGVSYNEQFF.

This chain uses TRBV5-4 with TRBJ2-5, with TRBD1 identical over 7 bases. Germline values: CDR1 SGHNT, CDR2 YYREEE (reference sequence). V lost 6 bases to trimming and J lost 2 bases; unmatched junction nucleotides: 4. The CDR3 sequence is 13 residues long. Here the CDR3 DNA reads TGTGCCAGCACCCGGGACAGACAAGAGACCCAGTACTTC. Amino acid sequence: CASTRDRQETQYF.

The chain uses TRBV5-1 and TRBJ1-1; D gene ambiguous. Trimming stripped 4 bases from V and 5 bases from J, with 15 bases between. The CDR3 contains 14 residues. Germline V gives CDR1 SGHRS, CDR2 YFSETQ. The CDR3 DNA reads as TGCGCCAGCAGCGTAGGAGATCTGGAGACTGAAGCTTTCTTT. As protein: CASSVGDLETEAFF.

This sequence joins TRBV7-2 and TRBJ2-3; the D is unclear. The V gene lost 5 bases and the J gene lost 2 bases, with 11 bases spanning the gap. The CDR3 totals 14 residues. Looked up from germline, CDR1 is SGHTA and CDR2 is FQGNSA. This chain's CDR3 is CASSPQSNTDTQYF. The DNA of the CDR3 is TGTGCCAGCAGCCCCCAGAGTAACACAGATACGCAGTATTTT.

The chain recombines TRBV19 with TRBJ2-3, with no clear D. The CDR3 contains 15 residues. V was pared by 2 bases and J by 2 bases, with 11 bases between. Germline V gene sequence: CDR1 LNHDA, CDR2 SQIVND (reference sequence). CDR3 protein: CASSIFGYNTDTQYF. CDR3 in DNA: TGTGCCAGTAGTATATTCGGGTACAACACAGATACGCAGTATTTT.

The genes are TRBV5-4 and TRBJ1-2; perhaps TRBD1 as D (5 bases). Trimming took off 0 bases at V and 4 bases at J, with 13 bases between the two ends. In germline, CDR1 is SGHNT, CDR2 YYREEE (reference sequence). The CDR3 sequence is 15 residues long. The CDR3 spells CASSLVRGDPYGYTF. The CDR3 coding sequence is TGTGCCAGCAGCTTGGTCCGGGGCGACCCCTATGGCTACACCTTC.

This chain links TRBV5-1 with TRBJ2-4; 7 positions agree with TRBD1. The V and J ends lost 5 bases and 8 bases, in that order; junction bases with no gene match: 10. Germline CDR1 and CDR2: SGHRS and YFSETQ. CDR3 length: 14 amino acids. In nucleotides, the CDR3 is TGCGCCAGCAGTCGTGCCAGGGGGTTAGACATTCAGTACTTC. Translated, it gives CASSRARGLDIQYF.

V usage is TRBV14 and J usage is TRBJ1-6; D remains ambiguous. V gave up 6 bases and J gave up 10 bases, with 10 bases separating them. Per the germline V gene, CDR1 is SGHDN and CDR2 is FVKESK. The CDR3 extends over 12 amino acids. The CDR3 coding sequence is TGTGCCAGCAGTCGGACGGGATCACCCCTCCACTTT. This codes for CASSRTGSPLHF.

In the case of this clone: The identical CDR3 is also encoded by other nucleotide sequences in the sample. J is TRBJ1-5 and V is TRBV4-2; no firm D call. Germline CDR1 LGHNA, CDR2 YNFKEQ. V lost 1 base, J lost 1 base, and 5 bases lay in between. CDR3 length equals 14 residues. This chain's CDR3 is CASSQARSNQPQHF. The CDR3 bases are TGTGCCAGCAGCCAAGCCAGGAGCAATCAGCCCCAGCATTTT.

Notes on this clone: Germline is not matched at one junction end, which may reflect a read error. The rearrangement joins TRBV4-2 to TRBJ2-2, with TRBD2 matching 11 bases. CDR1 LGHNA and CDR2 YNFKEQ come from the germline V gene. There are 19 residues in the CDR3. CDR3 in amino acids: CASNQVVFLAGGNTGELFF. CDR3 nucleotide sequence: TGTGCCAGCAACCAAGTAGTTTTCCTAGCGGGGGGAAACACCGGGGAGCTGTTTTTT.

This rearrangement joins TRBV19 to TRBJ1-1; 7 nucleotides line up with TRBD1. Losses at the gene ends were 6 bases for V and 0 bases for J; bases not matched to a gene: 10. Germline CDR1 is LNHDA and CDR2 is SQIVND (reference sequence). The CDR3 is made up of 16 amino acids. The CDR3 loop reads CASRPGQSLMNTEAFF. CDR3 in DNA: TGTGCCAGTAGGCCGGGACAGAGCCTCATGAACACTGAAGCTTTCTTT. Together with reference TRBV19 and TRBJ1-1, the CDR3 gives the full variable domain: DGGITQSPKYLFRKEGQNVTLSCEQNLNHDAMYWYRQDPGQGLRLIYYSQIVNDFQKGDIAEGYSVSREKKESFPLTVTSAQKNPTAFYLCASRPGQSLMNTEAFFGQGTRLTVV.

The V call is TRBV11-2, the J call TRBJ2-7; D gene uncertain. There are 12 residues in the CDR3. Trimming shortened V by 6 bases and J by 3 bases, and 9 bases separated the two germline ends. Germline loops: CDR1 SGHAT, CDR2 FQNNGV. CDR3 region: CASRPDGYEQYF. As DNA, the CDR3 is TGTGCCAGCAGACCAGACGGCTACGAGCAGTACTTC.

The CDR3 region is CASSGEAESSYNSPLHF. CDR3 bases: TGTGCCAGCAGCGGTGAAGCTGAGAGCTCCTATAATTCACCCCTCCACTTT. The chain links TRBV21-1 to TRBJ1-6. TRBV21-1 is listed as a pseudogene. The CDR3 totals 17 residues.